This TCR beta chain stems from a study of CD8+CD57+ T cells in acquired aplastic anemia. As for the study in general: Recorded DNA amounts for sorted CD4+ and CD8+ cells had an average of roughly 3.4 ug. Study-wide points: About 30 CD8+ CDR3 sequences occurred in both the patients and the controls.

Per the germline V gene, CDR1 is SGHVS and CDR2 is FNYEAQ. This CDR3 spans 12 amino acids. Trimming took 2 bases from V and 7 from J, leaving 6 bases between them. For this clonotype: The antigen remains undetermined.

Researchers used genomic DNA as the template to profile TCR beta VDJ and CDR3. TCRdb itself ran the reads through MiXCR, one entry per CDR3 protein. In the table there are 200,000 to 250,000 distinct CDR3 sequences, 34% of which are singletons. The sample comprised sorted CD4+, CD8+, or CD8+CD57+ T cells (not recorded which) from PBMCs. The origin of this receptor is a human donor in good health, serving as a control. This chain links TRBV7-6 with TRBJ1-5; the D is unclear. The CDR3 bases are TGTGCCAGCAGCTTACCCGGGCAGCCCCAGCATTTT. Protein product: CASSLPGQPQHF.